This TCR beta chain originates from a study of blood T cells in healthy people across ages. Combining a sample-barcoded 5' primer with a J-beta primer mix, a second PCR ran for 7 to 11 cycles. A template-switch adaptor with 12 random nucleotides tagged each cDNA molecule. From the 5' RACE reads, TCRdb called clonotypes with MiXCR, one entry per CDR3 protein. There are hundreds of thousands of distinct CDR3 sequences in the sample; around 45% occur only once, and 30% to 40% lies in the top ten. The people who gave samples were healthy Caucasians from Russia, aged roughly 6 to 90. General study results and limits: Older age coincided with a roughly linear decline in TCR beta diversity per million T cells.

The ends were cut back, 5 bases at V and 6 bases at J, with 11 bases in the middle. Germline V gene lookup returns CDR1 MNHEY and CDR2 SVGAGI. This CDR3 has 12 residues. The sample holds a few counts of this clonotype. Its antigen is unknown. The V and J genes are TRBV6-5 and TRBJ2-7; tentative D call: TRBD1 (5 bases). The clonotype comes from a woman in her sixties or seventies in good health. The sample taken for sequencing was blood. The chain's CDR3 is CASSQGMVEQYF. The CDR3 bases are TGTGCCAGCAGTCAGGGAATGGTCGAGCAGTACTTC.